Given below is one T cell receptor beta chain in context. This sample stems from a study of control samples from healthy donors and cancer patients. Measured with immunoSEQ multiplex PCR; TCRdb has only the in-frame clones, and not every one. The sample contains some 89,000 clones, about 89% of which appear only once. Sequenced input: blood. The clonotype originates from a man aged 30-40 years in good health.

CDR3 sequence (DNA): TGCAGTGCGGTTGGGAACACTGAAGCTTTCTTT. This codes for CSAVGNTEAFF. This sequence joins TRBV20-1 and TRBJ1-1, with no clear D. Germline CDR1 and CDR2: DFQATT and SNEGSKA (reference sequence). This CDR3 has 11 amino acids. Trimming cost V 6 bases and J 1 base, with 6 bases left between them.